Described below is a single T cell receptor beta chain sequence and its context. The sample belongs to a study of T-cell reconstitution after alpha-beta-depleted transplantation in children. Germline V gene sequence: CDR1 DFQATT, CDR2 SNEGSKA (reference sequence). The V and J ends lost 4 bases and 5 bases respectively, with 13 bases between them. This CDR3 is built from 13 residues. Unique molecular identifiers were used in preparing the TCRbeta library. TCRdb ran MiXCR on the PCR reads and lists one entry per CDR3 protein. The data show a few hundred thousand distinct CDR3 sequences, about a tenth seen once.

The sequence derives from a human donor who donated a stem cell graft to a child with acute myeloid leukemia. This sample comprised PBMCs from the stem cell graft donor, obtained from the stem cell graft. This chain uses TRBV20-1 with TRBJ2-3, with D maybe TRBD1 (6 bases). The CDR3 DNA is TGCAGTGCTACGTACAGGGCGATAGATACGCAGTATTTT. This translates into CSATYRAIDTQYF.